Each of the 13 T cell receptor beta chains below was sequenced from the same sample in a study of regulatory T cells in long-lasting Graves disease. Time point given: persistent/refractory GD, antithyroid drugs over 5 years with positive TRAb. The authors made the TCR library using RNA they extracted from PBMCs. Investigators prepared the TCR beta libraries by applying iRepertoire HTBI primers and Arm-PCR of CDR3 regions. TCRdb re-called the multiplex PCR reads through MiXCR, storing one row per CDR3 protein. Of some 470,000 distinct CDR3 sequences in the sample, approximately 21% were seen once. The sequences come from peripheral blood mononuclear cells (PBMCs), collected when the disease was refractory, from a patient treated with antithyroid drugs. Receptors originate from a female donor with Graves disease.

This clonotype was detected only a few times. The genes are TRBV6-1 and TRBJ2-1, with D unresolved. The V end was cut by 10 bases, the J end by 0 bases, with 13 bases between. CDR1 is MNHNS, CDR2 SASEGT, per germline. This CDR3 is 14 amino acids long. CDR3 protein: CATSEVSSYNEQFF. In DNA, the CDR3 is TGTGCCACTTCCGAAGTAAGCTCCTACAATGAGCAGTTCTTC.

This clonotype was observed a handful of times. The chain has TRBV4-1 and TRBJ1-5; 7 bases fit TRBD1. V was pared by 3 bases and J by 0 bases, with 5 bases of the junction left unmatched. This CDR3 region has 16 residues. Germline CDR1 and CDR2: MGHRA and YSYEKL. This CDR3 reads CASSHERGPSNQPQHF. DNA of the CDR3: TGCGCCAGCAGCCATGAAAGGGGGCCTAGCAATCAGCCCCAGCATTTT.

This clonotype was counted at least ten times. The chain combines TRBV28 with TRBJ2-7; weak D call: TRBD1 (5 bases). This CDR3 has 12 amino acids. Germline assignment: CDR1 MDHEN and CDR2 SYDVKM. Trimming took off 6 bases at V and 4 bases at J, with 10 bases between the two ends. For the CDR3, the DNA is TGTGCCAGCAGCCAAAGGGGTTACGAGCAGTACTTC. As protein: CASSQRGYEQYF.

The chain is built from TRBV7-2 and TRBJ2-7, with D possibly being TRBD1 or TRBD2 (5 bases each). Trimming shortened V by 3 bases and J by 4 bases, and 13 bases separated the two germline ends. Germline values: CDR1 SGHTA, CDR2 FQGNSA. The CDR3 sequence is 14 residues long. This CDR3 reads CASSFGTPGYEQYF. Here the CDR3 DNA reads TGTGCCAGCAGCTTCGGGACGCCCGGGTACGAGCAGTACTTC.

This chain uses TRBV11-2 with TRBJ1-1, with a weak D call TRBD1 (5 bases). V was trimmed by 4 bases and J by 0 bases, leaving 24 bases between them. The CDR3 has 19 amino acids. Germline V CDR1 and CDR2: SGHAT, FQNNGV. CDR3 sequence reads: CASSSSGWDPTTLNTEAFF. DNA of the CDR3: TGTGCCAGCAGCTCCTCGGGGTGGGACCCCACCACTCTGAACACTGAAGCTTTCTTT.

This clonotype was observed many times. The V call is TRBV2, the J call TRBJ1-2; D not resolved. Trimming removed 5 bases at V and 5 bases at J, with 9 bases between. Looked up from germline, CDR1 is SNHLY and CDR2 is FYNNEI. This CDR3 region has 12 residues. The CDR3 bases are TGTGCCAGCAGTAGAGGGTTATATGGCTACACCTTC. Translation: CASSRGLYGYTF.

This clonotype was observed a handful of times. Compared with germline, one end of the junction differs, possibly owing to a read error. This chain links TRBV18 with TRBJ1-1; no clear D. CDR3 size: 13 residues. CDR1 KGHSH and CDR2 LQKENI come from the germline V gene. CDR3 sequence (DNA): TGTGCCAGCTCACCGTTAAGGGCCACTGGAGCTTTCTTT. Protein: CASSPLRATGAFF.

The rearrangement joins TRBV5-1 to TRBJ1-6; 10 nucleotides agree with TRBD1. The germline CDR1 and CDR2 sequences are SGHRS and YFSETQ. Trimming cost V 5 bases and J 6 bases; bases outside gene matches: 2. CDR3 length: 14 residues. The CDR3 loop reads CASRRDRGNSPLHF. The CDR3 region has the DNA TGCGCCAGCAGACGGGACAGGGGTAATTCACCCCTCCACTTT.

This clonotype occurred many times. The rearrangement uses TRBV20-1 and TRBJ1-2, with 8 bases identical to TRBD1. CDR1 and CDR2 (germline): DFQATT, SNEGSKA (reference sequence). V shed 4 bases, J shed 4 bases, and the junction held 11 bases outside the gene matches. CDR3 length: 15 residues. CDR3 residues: CSAKPSWTGSYGYTF. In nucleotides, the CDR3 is TGCAGTGCTAAGCCCTCCTGGACAGGGAGCTATGGCTACACCTTC.

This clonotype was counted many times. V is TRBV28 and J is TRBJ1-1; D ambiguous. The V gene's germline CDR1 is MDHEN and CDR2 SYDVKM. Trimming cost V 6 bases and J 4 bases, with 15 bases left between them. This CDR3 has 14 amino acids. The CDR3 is CASRAPSHTTEAFF. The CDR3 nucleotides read TGTGCCAGCAGAGCACCCTCCCACACCACTGAAGCTTTCTTT. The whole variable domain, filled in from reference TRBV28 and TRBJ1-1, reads DVKVTQSSRYLVKRTGEKVFLECVQDMDHENMFWYRQDPGLGLRLIYFSYDVKMKEKGDIPEGYSVSREKKERFSLILESASTNQTSMYLCASRAPSHTTEAFFGQGTRLTVV.

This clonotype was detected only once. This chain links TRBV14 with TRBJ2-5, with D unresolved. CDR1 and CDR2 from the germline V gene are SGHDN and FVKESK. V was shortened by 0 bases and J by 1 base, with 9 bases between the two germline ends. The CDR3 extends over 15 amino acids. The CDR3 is CASSQEDARQETQYF. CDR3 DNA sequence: TGTGCCAGCAGCCAAGAGGACGCGCGCCAAGAGACCCAGTACTTC.

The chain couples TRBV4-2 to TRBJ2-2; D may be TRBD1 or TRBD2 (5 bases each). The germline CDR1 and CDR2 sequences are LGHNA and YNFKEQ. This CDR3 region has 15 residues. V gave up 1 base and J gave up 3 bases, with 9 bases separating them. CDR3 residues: CASSQAGTHTGELFF. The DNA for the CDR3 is TGTGCCAGCAGCCAAGCCGGGACCCACACCGGGGAGCTGTTTTTT.

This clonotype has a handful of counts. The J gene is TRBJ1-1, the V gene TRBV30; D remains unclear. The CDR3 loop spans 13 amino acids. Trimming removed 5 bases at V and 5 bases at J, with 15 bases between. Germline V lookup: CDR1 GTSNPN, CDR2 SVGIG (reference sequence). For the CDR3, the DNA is TGTGCCTGGGAGACACAAACCGGGACTGAAGCTTTCTTT. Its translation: CAWETQTGTEAFF.